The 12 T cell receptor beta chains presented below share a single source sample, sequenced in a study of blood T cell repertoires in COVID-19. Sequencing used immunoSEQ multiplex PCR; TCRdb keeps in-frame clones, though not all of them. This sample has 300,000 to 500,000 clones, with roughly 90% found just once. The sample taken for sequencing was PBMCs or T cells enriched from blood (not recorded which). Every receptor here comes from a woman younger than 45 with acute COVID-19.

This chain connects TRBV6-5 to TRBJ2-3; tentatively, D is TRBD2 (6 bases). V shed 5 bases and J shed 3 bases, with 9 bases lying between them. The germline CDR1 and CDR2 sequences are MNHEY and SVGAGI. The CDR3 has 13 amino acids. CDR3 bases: TGTGCCAGCAGTCGGGGACTTACAGATACGCAGTATTTT. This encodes CASSRGLTDTQYF.

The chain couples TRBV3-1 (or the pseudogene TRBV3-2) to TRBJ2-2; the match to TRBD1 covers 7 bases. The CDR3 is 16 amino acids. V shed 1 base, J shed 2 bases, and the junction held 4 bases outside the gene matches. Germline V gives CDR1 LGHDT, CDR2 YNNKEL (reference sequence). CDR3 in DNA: TGTGCCAGCAGCCAAGGCCGACAGGGAAACACCGGGGAGCTGTTTTTT. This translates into CASSQGRQGNTGELFF.

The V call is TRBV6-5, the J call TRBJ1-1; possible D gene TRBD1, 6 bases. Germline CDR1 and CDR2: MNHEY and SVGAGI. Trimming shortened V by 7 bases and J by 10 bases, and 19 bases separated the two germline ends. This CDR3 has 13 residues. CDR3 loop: CASISSGAGVAFF. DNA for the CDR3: TGTGCCAGCATCAGCTCAGGGGCCGGGGTAGCTTTCTTT.

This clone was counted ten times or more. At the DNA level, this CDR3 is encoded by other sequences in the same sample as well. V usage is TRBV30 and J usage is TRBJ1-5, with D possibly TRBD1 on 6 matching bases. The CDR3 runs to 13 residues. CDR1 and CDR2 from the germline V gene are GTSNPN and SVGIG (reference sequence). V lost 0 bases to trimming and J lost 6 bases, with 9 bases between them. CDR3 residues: CAWSVQGSQPQHF. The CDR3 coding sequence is TGTGCCTGGAGTGTACAGGGAAGTCAGCCCCAGCATTTT.

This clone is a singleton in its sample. The CDR3 DNA is TGTGCCAGCAGCCTCCGAAACAGGGAGGGGTCCCCTGAGCAGTTCTTC. Protein sequence: CASSLRNREGSPEQFF. V is TRBV9 and J is TRBJ2-1; the D gene is possibly TRBD2 (7 bases). With 4 bases removed from V and 9 bases from J, the gap between germline ends came to 23 bases. Germline V CDR1 and CDR2: SGDLS, YYNGEE. The CDR3 sequence is 16 residues long.

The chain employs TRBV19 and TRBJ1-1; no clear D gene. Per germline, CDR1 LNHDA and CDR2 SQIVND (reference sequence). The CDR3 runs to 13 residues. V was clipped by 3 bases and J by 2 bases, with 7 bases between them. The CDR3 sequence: CASSISFNTEAFF. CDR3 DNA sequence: TGTGCCAGTAGTATTTCTTTCAACACTGAAGCTTTCTTT.

CDR3 sequence reads: CASSDDYSGEQFF. CDR3 sequence (DNA): TGTGCCAGCAGTGACGACTACAGCGGCGAGCAGTTCTTC. The chain recombines TRBV6-1 with TRBJ2-1, with D maybe TRBD2 (5 bases). This CDR3 is built from 13 residues. V was shortened by 3 bases and J by 10 bases, with 13 bases between the two germline ends. Germline V gene lookup returns CDR1 MNHNS and CDR2 SASEGT.

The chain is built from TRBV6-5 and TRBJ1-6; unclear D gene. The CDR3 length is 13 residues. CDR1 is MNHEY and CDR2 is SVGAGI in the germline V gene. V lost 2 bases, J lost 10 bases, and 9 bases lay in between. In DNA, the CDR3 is TGTGCCAGCAGTTACATCGAGAGCTCACCCCTCCACTTT. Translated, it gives CASSYIESSPLHF.

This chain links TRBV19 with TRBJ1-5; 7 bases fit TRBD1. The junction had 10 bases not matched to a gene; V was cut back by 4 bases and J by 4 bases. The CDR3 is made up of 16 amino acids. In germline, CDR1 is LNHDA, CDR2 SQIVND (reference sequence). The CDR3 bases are TGTGCCAGTAGTACTCGGGACAGACCAACGAATCAGCCCCAGCATTTT. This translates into CASSTRDRPTNQPQHF.

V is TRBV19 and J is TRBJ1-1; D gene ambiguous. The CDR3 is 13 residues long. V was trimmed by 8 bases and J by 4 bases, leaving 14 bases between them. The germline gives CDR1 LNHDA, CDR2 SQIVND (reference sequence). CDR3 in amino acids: CASAPGGSTEAFF. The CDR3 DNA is TGTGCCAGTGCCCCGGGAGGGAGCACTGAAGCTTTCTTT.

DNA for the CDR3: TGCGCCAGCAGTCACCCCGGGAGCCCGGAACCTACTAGGAGCTCCTACAATGAGCAGTTCTTC. This codes for CASSHPGSPEPTRSSYNEQFF. The genes are TRBV23-1 and TRBJ2-1, with D possibly being TRBD2 (6 bases). TRBV23-1 is an ORF, and what it does is uncertain. The V end lost 3 bases, the J end lost 0 bases, and 27 bases lay between the germline ends. This CDR3 is built from 21 residues.

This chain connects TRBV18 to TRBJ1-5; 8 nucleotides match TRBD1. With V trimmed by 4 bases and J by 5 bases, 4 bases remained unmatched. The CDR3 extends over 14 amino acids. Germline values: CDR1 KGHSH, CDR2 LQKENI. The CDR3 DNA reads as TGTGCCAGCTCACGGACGACAGGGGATCAGCCCCAGCATTTT. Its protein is CASSRTTGDQPQHF.